One TCR beta chain is described in this entry. Profiling relied on immunoSEQ multiplex PCR, and the TCRdb table lists in-frame clones only, not all of them. The table records 65,000 to 80,000 clones, approximately 98% of them present only once. From germline, CDR1 is SGHAT and CDR2 FQNNGV. The CDR3 has 17 amino acids. The ends lost 5 bases at V and 4 bases at J; junction bases unmatched: 10. These data belong to a study of technical replicates of blood from a handful of donors. This clonotype was sampled from a human donor in good health. V is TRBV11-2 and J is TRBJ2-2; 10 bases agree with TRBD2. The sequenced material came from T cells isolated from PBMCs. The CDR3 nucleotides read TGTGCCAGCAGCCCCGGAATAGCGGGAGGTTTCACCGGGGAGCTGTTTTTT. Residues: CASSPGIAGGFTGELFF.